This is a list of T cell receptor beta chains from one sample in a study of blood T cell repertoires in COVID-19. TCRdb keeps only in-frame clones here, not all; method: immunoSEQ multiplex PCR. This sample has 350,000 or so clones, with around nine tenths found just once. The sample consisted of PBMCs or T cells enriched from blood (not recorded which). These receptors were taken from a woman aged 25 to 45 who had been exposed to COVID-19. CDR3s include the opening cysteine and the closing phenylalanine or tryptophan.

v_call	j_call	cdr3_aa
TRBV5-8	TRBJ2-1	CASSLGIAGAINEQFF
TRBV2	TRBJ2-1	CASSRTSGINEQFF
TRBV9	TRBJ1-4	CASSVAGEVEKLFF
TRBV7-9	TRBJ1-2	CASSLARRLVGYTF
TRBV30	TRBJ1-5	CAWSKEGDQPQHF
TRBV7-9	TRBJ2-5	CASSPRIGQQQEKAQYF
TRBV5-1	TRBJ1-1	CASSLDGTGPLRAFF
TRBV21-1	TRBJ2-1	CASNEGGDEQFF
TRBV28	TRBJ1-4	CASSLSEKLFF
TRBV18	TRBJ1-1	CASSPTDRGPLNTEAFF
TRBV19	TRBJ1-2	CASSIPRGNYGYTF
TRBV19	TRBJ1-1	CASSPSNTEAFF
TRBV3-1/TRBV3-2	TRBJ1-1	CASSQVVGGPEAFF
TRBV28	TRBJ2-1	CASRPGLAGVEQFF
TRBV6-2/TRBV6-3	TRBJ2-7	CASSPSGLASSYEQYF
TRBV28	TRBJ2-6	CASSLTGTGANVLTF
TRBV7-3	TRBJ2-2	CASSLGQGGTTGELFF
TRBV5-6	TRBJ2-7	CASSLGLTYEQYF
TRBV28	TRBJ1-2	CASSEGEDYGYTF
TRBV29-1	TRBJ2-3	CSVEFTDTQYF
TRBV28	TRBJ1-1	CASSSGQPGFPEAFF
TRBV5-8	TRBJ1-1	CASSLWGGGEAFF
TRBV28	TRBJ2-7	CASSLLARVDEQYF
TRBV29-1	TRBJ2-3	CSVDLRATSGRKGGGTDTQYF
TRBV19	TRBJ2-3	CASSSADTQYF
TRBV6-5	TRBJ1-1	CATRLVDSNTEAFF
TRBV28	TRBJ2-7	CASISAGQGSSYEQYF
TRBV7-9	TRBJ2-7	CASSLVSHEQYF
TRBV10-3	TRBJ2-1	CAIKIPGGDEQFF
TRBV3-1/TRBV3-2	TRBJ1-2	CASSQGTPYGYTF
TRBV10-3	TRBJ2-3	CAITLDTRTDTQYF
TRBV5-5	TRBJ1-4	CASSHRDSTNEKLFF
TRBV29-1	TRBJ2-1	CSYRSSYNEQFF
TRBV7-3	TRBJ1-2	CASSLKVYRSYYGYTF
TRBV6-5	TRBJ2-1	CASSGLAGTSEQFF
TRBV2	TRBJ2-1	CASTPKGLPAYNEQFF
TRBV28	TRBJ1-5	CASSLVGQGANQPQHF
TRBV28	TRBJ2-7	CASSLPSQGIKAF
TRBV13	TRBJ2-5	CASSPGLSWETQYF
TRBV11-2	TRBJ2-7	CASSLQLIEQYF
TRBV28	TRBJ1-1	CASSSPYRGEAFF
TRBV5-4	TRBJ1-4	CASSLDSLSNEKLFF
TRBV7-8	TRBJ2-7	CASSLATLRAGDPYEQYF
TRBV2	TRBJ2-2	CASTRDNTGELFF
TRBV6-1	TRBJ2-1	CASSDVIYAGYNEQFF
TRBV3-1/TRBV3-2	TRBJ1-4	CASSHSVRRRGDEKLFF
TRBV19	TRBJ1-5	CASSGSGQLSNQPQHF
TRBV21-1	TRBJ2-7	CASSNTGSSYEQYF
TRBV5-1	TRBJ2-2	CASSLLAPTENTGELFF
TRBV5-1	TRBJ1-4	CASSLAANEKLFF
TRBV6-5	TRBJ1-6	CASSLGQLDSPLHF
TRBV11-2	TRBJ2-3	CASSLDGPRQRGFTDTQYF
TRBV12-3/TRBV12-4	TRBJ2-7	CASSSGRTYEQYF
TRBV28	TRBJ1-2	CASRGGGSGYGYTF
TRBV9	TRBJ2-7	CASSPQGTYEQYF
TRBV15	TRBJ2-3	CATRTSGNTDTQYF
TRBV5-6	TRBJ1-2	CASSLDKRYGYTF
TRBV13	TRBJ1-5	CASSLGEGQPQHF
TRBV28	TRBJ1-3	CASSFGQGASGNTIYF